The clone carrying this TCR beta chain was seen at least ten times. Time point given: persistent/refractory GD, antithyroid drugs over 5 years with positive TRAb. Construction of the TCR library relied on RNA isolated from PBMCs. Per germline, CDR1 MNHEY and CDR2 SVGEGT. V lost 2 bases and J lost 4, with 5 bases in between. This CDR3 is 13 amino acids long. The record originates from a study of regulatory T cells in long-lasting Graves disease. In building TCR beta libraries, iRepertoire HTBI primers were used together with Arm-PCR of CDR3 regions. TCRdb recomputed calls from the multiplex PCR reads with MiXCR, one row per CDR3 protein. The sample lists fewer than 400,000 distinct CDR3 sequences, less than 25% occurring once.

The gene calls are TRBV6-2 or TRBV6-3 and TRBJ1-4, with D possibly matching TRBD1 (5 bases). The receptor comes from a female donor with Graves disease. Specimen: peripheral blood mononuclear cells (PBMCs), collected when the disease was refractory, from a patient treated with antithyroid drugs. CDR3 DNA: TGTGCCAGCAGTTACGACAGTAATGAAAAACTGTTTTTT. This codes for CASSYDSNEKLFF.